These 5 T cell receptor beta chains were all obtained from the same sample, sequenced in a study of T cell responses to AZD1222 COVID-19 vaccine. Profiling relied on immunoSEQ multiplex PCR, and the TCRdb table lists in-frame clones only, not all of them. Of about 160,000 clones detected, around 93% appear once; the ten largest clones hold less than 2.5%. The specimen comprised peripheral blood, sampled on day 0 of AZD1222 vaccination. Every receptor here comes from an adult in good health.

J is TRBJ1-2 and V is TRBV19; TRBD1 matches 9 bases. The ends lost 7 bases at V and 1 base at J; junction bases unmatched: 7. The CDR3 runs to 15 residues. The germline V gene has CDR1 LNHDA and CDR2 SQIVND (reference sequence). The CDR3 protein is CASTRGQGVNYGYTF. The DNA for the CDR3 is TGTGCCAGTACTAGGGGACAGGGAGTTAACTATGGCTACACCTTC.

This rearrangement joins TRBV2 to TRBJ1-1, with a tentative D call TRBD1 (6 bases). Trimming took 5 bases from V and 8 from J, leaving 12 bases between them. The CDR3 contains 12 residues. Germline V gives CDR1 SNHLY, CDR2 FYNNEI. CDR3: CASSNTGTEAFF. The CDR3 DNA is TGTGCCAGCAGTAACACCGGGACAGAAGCTTTCTTT.

J is TRBJ1-1 and V is TRBV10-3; 9 bases map to TRBD1. This CDR3 spans 16 amino acids. V lost 2 bases and J lost 5; bases outside the gene matches: 9. Germline-derived CDR1 and CDR2 are ENHRY and SYGVKD. This CDR3 reads CAISEPGQGLVTEAFF. The CDR3 DNA is TGTGCCATCAGTGAGCCGGGACAGGGATTGGTGACTGAAGCTTTCTTT.

This clone has just one count. This chain uses TRBV27 with TRBJ2-7, with a possible D match to TRBD2 (7 bases). V dropped 5 bases and J dropped 1 base, with 15 bases sitting between them. The CDR3 is 15 amino acids. Germline CDR1 and CDR2: MNHEY and SMNVEV (reference sequence). CDR3 in DNA: TGTGCCAGCAGTACCGTGGGGGGGCCATCCTACGAGCAGTACTTC. Translation gives CASSTVGGPSYEQYF.

The chain joins TRBV19 to TRBJ1-2; D uncertain. With 7 bases removed from V and 10 bases from J, the gap between germline ends came to 16 bases. CDR3 length: 12 amino acids. Germline CDR1 is LNHDA and CDR2 is SQIVND (reference sequence). The CDR3 region has the DNA TGTGCCAGTAAACCCATGGCAGGTCTCTACACCTTC. Residues: CASKPMAGLYTF.